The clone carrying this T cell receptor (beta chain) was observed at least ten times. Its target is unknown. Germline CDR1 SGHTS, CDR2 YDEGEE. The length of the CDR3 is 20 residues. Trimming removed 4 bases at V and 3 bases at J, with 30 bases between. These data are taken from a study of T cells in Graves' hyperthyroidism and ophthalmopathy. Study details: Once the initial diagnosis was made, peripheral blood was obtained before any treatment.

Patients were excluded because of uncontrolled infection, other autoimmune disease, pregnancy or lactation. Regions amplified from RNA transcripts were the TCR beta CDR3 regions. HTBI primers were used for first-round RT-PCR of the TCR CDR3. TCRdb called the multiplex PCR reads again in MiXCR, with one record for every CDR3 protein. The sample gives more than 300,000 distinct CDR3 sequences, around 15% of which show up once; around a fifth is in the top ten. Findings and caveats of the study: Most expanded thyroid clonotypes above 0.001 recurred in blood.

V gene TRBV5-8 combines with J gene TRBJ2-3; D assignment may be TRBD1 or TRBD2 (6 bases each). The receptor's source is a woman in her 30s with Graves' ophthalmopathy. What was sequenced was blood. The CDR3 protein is CASSGGIVPGDVMVTDTQYF. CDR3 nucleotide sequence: TGTGCCAGCAGCGGGGGGATCGTTCCAGGGGACGTGATGGTAACAGATACGCAGTATTTT.